This T cell receptor beta chain was recorded in a study of cytomegalovirus exposure and HLA in healthy donors. Overall study: Among the approximately 400 genotyped donors, just over 80% were placed in the Caucasian-associated ancestry cluster. Study observations and caveats: Being indistinguishable, some V segments were excluded, TRBV6-2 and TRBV6-3 among them.

The J segment lost 1 base and the V segment lost 6 bases, leaving 8 bases of the junction unmatched. Germline CDR1 MGHRA, CDR2 YSYEKL. The CDR3 is 16 residues long. The PCR employed 60 Vbeta primers together with 13 Jbeta primers. The assay was immunoSEQ multiplex PCR, and TCRdb's table has in-frame clones only and misses some. Among 150,000 to 200,000 clones listed, around 78% were seen once. As to this clone: The antigen remains undetermined.

The sequenced sample was PBMCs. This TCR derives from a woman aged 40 to 49 in good health and CMV-seronegative. The V call is TRBV4-1, the J call TRBJ2-5, with 10 nucleotides matching TRBD2. CDR3 amino acids: CASSPGSSGSQETQYF. CDR3 coding DNA: TGCGCCAGCAGTCCAGGATCTAGCGGGAGCCAAGAGACCCAGTACTTC.